Presented here are 7 T cell receptor beta chains from one specimen sequenced in a study of blood T cell repertoires in COVID-19. Profiling relied on immunoSEQ multiplex PCR, and the TCRdb table lists in-frame clones only, not all of them. The profile covers 200,000 or so clones, with 75% to 90% appearing a single time and around 5% taken by the ten largest. Material: peripheral blood. The receptors were gathered from a human donor in a cohort sampled during active COVID-19.

This clone was counted only a few times. V gene TRBV7-2 combines with J gene TRBJ1-3; weak D call: TRBD1 (5 bases). The CDR3 extends over 14 amino acids. Per the germline V gene, CDR1 is SGHTA and CDR2 is FQGNSA. Trimming left V 3 bases short and J 4 bases short, with 10 bases between. The CDR3 nucleotides are TGTGCCAGCAGCTTCTCGACAGTAGGAAACACCATATATTTT. Its protein product is CASSFSTVGNTIYF. Using reference TRBV7-2 and TRBJ1-3 for the parts outside the CDR3, the full variable domain is GAGVSQSPSNKVTEKGKDVELRCDPISGHTALYWYRQSLGQGLEFLIYFQGNSAPDKSGLPSDRFSAERTGGSVSTLTIQRTQQEDSAVYLCASSFSTVGNTIYFGEGSWLTVV.

V and J are TRBV5-1 and TRBJ1-5, with D tentatively TRBD1 (6 bases). Trimming stripped 4 bases from V and 6 bases from J, with 11 bases between. The CDR3 sequence is 13 residues long. The V gene's germline CDR1 is SGHRS and CDR2 YFSETQ. The CDR3 DNA follows: TGCGCCAGCAGCCCAAGGGGGGGTCAGCCCCAGCATTTT. Protein sequence: CASSPRGGQPQHF.

Notes on this clone: The same CDR3 arises from other DNA sequences in this sample as well. The rearrangement joins TRBV5-1 to TRBJ2-3; 10 bases are a match to TRBD2. V lost 10 bases and J lost 0; bases outside the gene matches: 11. Germline CDR1 reads SGHRS; CDR2 reads YFSETQ. The CDR3 length is 16 residues. This CDR3 is CASSPGTSESTDTQYF. The DNA for the CDR3 is TGCGCCTCCTCTCCCGGGACTAGCGAGAGCACAGATACGCAGTATTTT. Full variable domain (rest looked up from reference TRBV5-1 and TRBJ2-3): KAGVTQTPRYLIKTRGQQVTLSCSPISGHRSVSWYQQTPGQGLQFLFEYFSETQRNKGNFPGRFSGRQFSNSRSEMNVSTLELGDSALYLCASSPGTSESTDTQYFGPGTRLTVL.

The chain uses TRBV9 and TRBJ2-7; 7 bases line up with TRBD1. Germline lookup yields CDR1 SGDLS and CDR2 YYNGEE. This CDR3 contains 15 residues. V lost 1 base, J lost 0 bases, and 4 bases stayed unmatched. The CDR3 loop reads CASSVSGDSSYEQYF. In DNA, the CDR3 is TGTGCCAGCAGCGTAAGTGGGGACAGCTCCTACGAGCAGTACTTC.

The V gene is TRBV6-4, the J gene TRBJ1-2; TRBD1 agrees at 8 bases. The CDR3 is 14 residues long. The ends lost 6 bases at V and 0 bases at J; junction bases unmatched: 3. Germline lookup yields CDR1 MRHNA and CDR2 SNTAGT. The CDR3 spells CASRGQGANYGYTF. CDR3 DNA sequence: TGTGCCAGCAGAGGACAGGGAGCTAACTATGGCTACACCTTC.

This clone is judged medium-sized. The V gene is TRBV23-1, the J gene TRBJ2-2; possibly TRBD1 for D (6 bases). TRBV23-1 is reported as an ORF; its role is uncertain. This CDR3 has 13 amino acids. V was trimmed by 0 bases and J by 11 bases, leaving 10 bases between them. CDR3 DNA: TGCGCCAGCAGTCAATCGGACAGAGGAGAGCTGTTTTTT. It translates to CASSQSDRGELFF.

This chain joins TRBV5-1 and TRBJ2-7; 14 positions agree with TRBD2. V was pared by 4 bases and J by 6 bases, with 9 bases of the junction left unmatched. The CDR3 runs 16 residues. CDR1 and CDR2 from the germline V gene are SGHRS and YFSETQ. The CDR3 bases are TGCGCCAGCAGCGAGGGACCGGGACTAGCGGGAGTCGAGCAGTACTTC. Its translation is CASSEGPGLAGVEQYF.